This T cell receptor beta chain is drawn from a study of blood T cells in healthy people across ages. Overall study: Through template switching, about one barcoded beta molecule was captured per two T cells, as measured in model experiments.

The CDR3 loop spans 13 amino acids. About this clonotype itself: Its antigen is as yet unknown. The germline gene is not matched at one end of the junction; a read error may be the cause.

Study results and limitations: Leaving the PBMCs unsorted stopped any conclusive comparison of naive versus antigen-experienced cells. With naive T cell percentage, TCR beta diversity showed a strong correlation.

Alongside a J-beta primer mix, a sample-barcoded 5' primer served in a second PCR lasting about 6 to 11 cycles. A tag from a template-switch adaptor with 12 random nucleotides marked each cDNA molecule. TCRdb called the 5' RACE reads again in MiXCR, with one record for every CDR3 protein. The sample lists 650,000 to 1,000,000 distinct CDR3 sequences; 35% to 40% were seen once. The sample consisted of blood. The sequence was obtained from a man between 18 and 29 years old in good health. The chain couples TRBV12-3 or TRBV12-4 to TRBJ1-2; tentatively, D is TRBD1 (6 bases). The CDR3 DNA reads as TGTGCCAGCAGTGTAGCGACAGGCTATGGCTACACCTTC. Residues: CASSVATGYGYTF.